Detailed here is one TCR beta chain. First-strand cDNA used TRAV- and TRBV-specific primers, covering alpha and beta chains. TCR amplification ran 20 PCR cycles using constant-region and V-primer adapter primers. TCRdb re-analysed the reads in MiXCR, keeping a single row per CDR3 protein. The sample has 60,000 to 75,000 distinct CDR3 sequences, roughly 29% seen once. The data belong to a study of low-dose radiotherapy and immunotherapy resistance in tumors. About the research overall: Doses of 0.5 Gy per fraction every 2 weeks, totaling 6.5 Gy, went to Cohort 1. Every six weeks patients received intravenous ipilimumab 1 mg/kg, and every two weeks they received intravenous nivolumab 240 mg.

Time point here: before trial treatment. The donors' treatment consisted of nivolumab, ipilimumab, aspirin, low-dose cyclophosphamide and low-dose radiotherapy. This clonotype was obtained from a male donor with rectosigmoid adenocarcinoma. This specimen was PBMCs, taken before treatment.

In DNA form, the CDR3 reads TGTGCCAGCTCACGAGGACAGGGACAGTCCCCCAGCACTGAAGCTTTCTTT. This encodes CASSRGQGQSPSTEAFF. V is TRBV18 and J is TRBJ1-1, with TRBD1 matching over 8 bases. The germline gives CDR1 KGHSH, CDR2 LQKENI. The CDR3 contains 17 residues. V shed 4 bases and J 4 bases; nucleotides not matched to a gene: 14.